The entry that follows covers one TCR beta chain sequence. In the source study's methods: Reference gene primer amplification in the assay estimated nucleated cell counts. Only in-frame clones appear in the TCRdb table, and some are missing; sequencing was by immunoSEQ multiplex PCR. That table is the source of V, J and clone size, and D and trimming were worked out from the DNA. The repertoire has approximately 31,000 clones, 90% to 95% of them found once; the top ten carry about 13%. The data stem from a study of blood T cell repertoires in COVID-19. Study information: Samples of COVID-19 (acute and convalescent) were obtained from the United States, Italy and Spain. T cells, B-cell-depleted T cells, or PBMCs provided the cDNA or gDNA that served as material.

CDR1 is SGHNT, CDR2 YYREEE, per germline (reference sequence). The CDR3 spans 18 residues. The V segment lost 0 bases and the J segment 0 bases; nucleotides outside the gene matches: 5. The sequence derives from a human donor in a cohort sampled during active COVID-19. Sequenced sample: peripheral blood. This rearrangement joins TRBV5-4 to TRBJ2-1; TRBD2 matches 11 bases. CDR3 protein: CASSLASSGRSSYNEQFF. The CDR3 DNA is TGTGCCAGCAGCTTGGCGTCTAGCGGGAGGAGCTCCTACAATGAGCAGTTCTTC.